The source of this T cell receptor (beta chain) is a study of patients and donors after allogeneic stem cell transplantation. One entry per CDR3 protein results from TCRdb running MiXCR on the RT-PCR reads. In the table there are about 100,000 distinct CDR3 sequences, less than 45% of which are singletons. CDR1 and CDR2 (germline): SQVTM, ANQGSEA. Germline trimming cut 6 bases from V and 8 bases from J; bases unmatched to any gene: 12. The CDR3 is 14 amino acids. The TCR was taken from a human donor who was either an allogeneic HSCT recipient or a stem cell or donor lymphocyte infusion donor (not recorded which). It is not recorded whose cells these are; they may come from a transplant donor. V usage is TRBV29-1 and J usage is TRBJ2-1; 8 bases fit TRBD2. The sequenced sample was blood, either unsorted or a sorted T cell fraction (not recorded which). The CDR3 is CSVTKAGAGDEQFF. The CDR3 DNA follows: TGCAGCGTAACAAAAGCGGGAGCCGGCGATGAGCAGTTCTTC.